Shown below are 2 T cell receptor beta chains from a single sample sequenced in a study of Graves' ophthalmopathy and Graves' hyperthyroidism. Researchers took RNA transcripts and amplified TCR beta CDR3 regions from them. RT-PCR in the first round used HTBI primers; a second-round multiplex PCR followed. TCRdb independently ran MiXCR on the multiplex PCR reads; one entry per CDR3 protein. This table holds roughly 700,000 distinct CDR3 sequences, roughly 40% found once. Sequencing was performed on peripheral blood. The origin of the receptors is an adult man with Graves' ophthalmopathy.

This sequence joins TRBV29-1 and TRBJ2-2; TRBD2 agrees at 12 bases. The germline V gene has CDR1 SQVTM and CDR2 ANQGSEA. The CDR3 length is 13 residues. The V gene end was trimmed by 8 bases and the J gene end by 7 bases; junction bases not matched to a gene: 5. CDR3 DNA: TGCAGCCCTAGCGGGAGGGGTGGCGGGGAGCTGTTTTTT. Translating gives CSPSGRGGGELFF.

The V call is TRBV6-1, the J call TRBJ1-1; D is unclear. Germline V gives CDR1 MNHNS, CDR2 SASEGT. CDR3 length: 13 amino acids. The V and J ends lost 6 bases and 1 base respectively, with 9 bases between them. The CDR3 nucleotides are TGTGCCAGCAGCCATTCGGCGAACACTGAAGCTTTCTTT. Translated, it gives CASSHSANTEAFF.